The sequence of this TCR beta chain was determined in a study of persistence of HIV-infected CD4 T cells. The immunoSEQ assay was version 4, run in survey mode. Clones were read by immunoSEQ multiplex PCR, and TCRdb kept only the in-frame ones, dropping some. The data show fewer than 40,000 clones, around 76% seen once. Regarding this clone: As yet, its antigen is unknown.

Germline lookup yields CDR1 MNHEY and CDR2 SVGAGI. The CDR3 is made up of 12 amino acids. Trimming pared 6 bases from V and 6 bases from J, leaving 11 bases between. Lysates of CMV-infected fibroblasts at 8 to 10 ug/mL stimulated these cells. CD40L-negative CD69-negative CD45RO-high memory CD4+ T cells were sorted as populations depleted of antigen-responding cells. A roughly 20-hour stimulation of CD8-depleted PBMCs used anti-CD28/CD49d costimulation, CD40-blocking antibody and enfuvirtide. This TCR came from an adult woman with HIV who was CMV-seropositive. V usage is TRBV6-5 and J usage is TRBJ1-1; TRBD1 is a possible D gene (5 bases). Sample: CD4+ T cells sorted from PBMCs after 18-hour stimulation, taken from a patient who received antiretroviral therapy. The CDR3 nucleotides are TGTGCCAGCAGGTCTAGGGGAGCTGAAGCTTTCTTT. It is translated as CASRSRGAEAFF.